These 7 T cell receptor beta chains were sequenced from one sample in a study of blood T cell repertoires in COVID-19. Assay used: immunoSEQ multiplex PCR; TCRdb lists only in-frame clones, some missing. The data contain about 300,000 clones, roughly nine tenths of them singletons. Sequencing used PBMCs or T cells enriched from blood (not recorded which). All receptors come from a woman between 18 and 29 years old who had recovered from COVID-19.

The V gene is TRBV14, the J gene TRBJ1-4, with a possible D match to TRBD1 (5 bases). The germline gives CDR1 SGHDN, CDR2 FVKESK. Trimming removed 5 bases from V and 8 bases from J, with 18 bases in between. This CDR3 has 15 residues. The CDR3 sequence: CASSNSGFLFEKLFF. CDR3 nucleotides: TGTGCCAGCAGCAACTCAGGGTTTCTCTTCGAAAAACTGTTTTTT.

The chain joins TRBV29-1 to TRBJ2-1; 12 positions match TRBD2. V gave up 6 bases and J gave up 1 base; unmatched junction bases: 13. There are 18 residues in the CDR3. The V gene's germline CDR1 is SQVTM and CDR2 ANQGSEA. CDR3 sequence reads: CSVAPGTSGFLSYNEQFF. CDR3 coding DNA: TGCAGCGTGGCACCGGGGACTAGCGGGTTCTTATCCTACAATGAGCAGTTCTTC.

The CDR3 region is CASSQPQGAQNYGYTF. The CDR3, as DNA: TGTGCCAGCAGCCAGCCGCAGGGGGCTCAGAACTATGGCTACACCTTC. V is TRBV5-4 and J is TRBJ1-2; 8 bases line up with TRBD1. The length of the CDR3 is 16 residues. Looked up from germline, CDR1 is SGHNT and CDR2 is YYREEE (reference sequence). V shed 4 bases, J shed 2 bases, and the junction held 10 bases outside the gene matches.

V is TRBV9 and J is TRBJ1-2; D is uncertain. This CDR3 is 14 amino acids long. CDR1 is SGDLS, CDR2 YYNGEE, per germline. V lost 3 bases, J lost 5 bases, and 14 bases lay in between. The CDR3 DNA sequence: TGTGCCAGCAGCGCAGAGCCCGGGAGATATGGCTACACCTTC. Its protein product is CASSAEPGRYGYTF.

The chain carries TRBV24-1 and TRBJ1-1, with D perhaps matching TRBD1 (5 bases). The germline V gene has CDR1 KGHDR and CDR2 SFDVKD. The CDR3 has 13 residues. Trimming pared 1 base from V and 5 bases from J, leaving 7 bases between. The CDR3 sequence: CATSDFRGTEAFF. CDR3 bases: TGTGCCACCAGTGATTTTCGGGGGACTGAAGCTTTCTTT.

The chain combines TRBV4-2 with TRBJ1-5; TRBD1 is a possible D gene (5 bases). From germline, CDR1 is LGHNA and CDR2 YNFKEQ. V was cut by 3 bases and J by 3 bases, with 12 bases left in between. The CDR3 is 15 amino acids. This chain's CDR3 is CASSQSGTDNQPQHF. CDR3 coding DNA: TGTGCCAGCAGCCAGTCCGGGACTGACAATCAGCCCCAGCATTTT.

DNA of the CDR3: TGTGCCAGCAGCTTAGTGAGGACTCGCATTAATGAGCAGTTCTTC. It codes for CASSLVRTRINEQFF. The J gene is TRBJ2-1, the V gene TRBV7-9; D may be TRBD2 (5 bases). Germline CDR1 SEHNR, CDR2 FQNEAQ (reference sequence). Trimming cost V 1 base and J 7 bases, with 14 bases left between them. The CDR3 runs to 15 residues.